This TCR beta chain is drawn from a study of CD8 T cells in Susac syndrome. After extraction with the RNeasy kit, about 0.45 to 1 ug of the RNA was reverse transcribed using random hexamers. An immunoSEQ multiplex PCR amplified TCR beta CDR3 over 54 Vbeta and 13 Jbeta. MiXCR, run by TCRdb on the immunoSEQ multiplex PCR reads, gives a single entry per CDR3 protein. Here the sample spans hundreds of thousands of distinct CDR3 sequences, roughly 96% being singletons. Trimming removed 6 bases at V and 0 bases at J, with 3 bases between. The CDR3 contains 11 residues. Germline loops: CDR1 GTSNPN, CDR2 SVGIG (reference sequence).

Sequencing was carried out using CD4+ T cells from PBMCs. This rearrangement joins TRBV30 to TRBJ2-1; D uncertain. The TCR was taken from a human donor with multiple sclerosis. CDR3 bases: TGTGCCTGCTTCTCCTACAATGAGCAGTTCTTC. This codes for CACFSYNEQFF.